The 23 T cell receptor beta chains presented below share a single source sample, sequenced in a study of T cell repertoires in cytomegalovirus infection. TCRdb redid the calling of the reads with MiXCR, one entry per CDR3 protein. The table shows 480,000 or so distinct CDR3 sequences, with 11% occurring only once. Sequencing was performed on PBMCs. These receptors all come from a human donor in good health (CMV status not recorded). Some clones in this sample may be carry-over from other donors' samples.

In its sample, this clonotype was seen a few times. This rearrangement joins TRBV6-1 to TRBJ1-1, with D maybe TRBD1 (5 bases). The CDR3 is 14 amino acids. The germline gives CDR1 MNHNS, CDR2 SASEGT. The V end lost 3 bases, the J end lost 1 base, and 9 bases lay between the germline ends. CDR3 bases: TGTGCCAGCAGTGATCCGGGGCGGAACACTGAAGCTTTCTTT. It is translated as CASSDPGRNTEAFF.

The genes are TRBV6-6 and TRBJ1-2; D ambiguous. V dropped 5 bases and J dropped 4 bases, with 8 bases sitting between them. CDR1 is MNHNY and CDR2 is SVGAGI in the germline V gene (reference sequence). The CDR3 runs 12 residues. The CDR3 is CASSPHRYGYTF. CDR3 in DNA: TGTGCCAGCAGTCCACATCGCTATGGCTACACCTTC.

Many counts were recorded for this clonotype. The chain uses TRBV29-1 and TRBJ2-1; 15 nucleotides line up with TRBD2. This CDR3 contains 17 residues. Trimming took 6 bases from V and 0 from J; bases not matched to a gene: 6. Germline assignment: CDR1 SQVTM and CDR2 ANQGSEA. CDR3 bases: TGCAGCGTAGGAGGGACTAGCGGGAGGATCTCCTACAATGAGCAGTTCTTC. Its translation: CSVGGTSGRISYNEQFF.

This clonotype was seen repeatedly, ten times or more. The chain links TRBV29-1 to TRBJ1-1, with 8 bases that match TRBD1. The CDR3 spans 15 residues. Germline V gene data show CDR1 as SQVTM and CDR2 as ANQGSEA. With 6 bases clipped from V and 5 bases from J, the junction kept 14 bases outside the gene matches. The CDR3, as DNA: TGCAGCGTCTTTGGTAGGGGGACAGGTAGGACTGAAGCTTTCTTT. It codes for CSVFGRGTGRTEAFF. Full variable domain (outside the CDR3, taken from reference TRBV29-1 and TRBJ1-1): SAVISQKPSRDICQRGTSLTIQCQVDSQVTMMFWYRQQPGQSLTLIATANQGSEATYESGFVIDKFPISRPNLTFSTLTVSNMSPEDSSIYLCSVFGRGTGRTEAFFGQGTRLTVV.

In this sample, this clonotype turned up many times. This sequence joins TRBV6-5 and TRBJ1-1; D not resolved. The CDR3 has 14 residues. Trimming removed 7 bases from V and 8 bases from J, with 20 bases in between. Germline CDR1 and CDR2: MNHEY and SVGAGI. CDR3 in DNA: TGTGCCAGCATTCTACTTCTCGGAACTGGGGAAGCTTTCTTT. Translation: CASILLLGTGEAFF.

The chain couples TRBV9 to TRBJ2-3; D is undetermined. Germline CDR1 reads SGDLS; CDR2 reads YYNGEE. This CDR3 comprises 14 residues. V dropped 0 bases and J dropped 2 bases, with 7 bases sitting between them. The CDR3 region is CASSVAGFTDTQYF. For the CDR3, the DNA is TGTGCCAGCAGCGTAGCCGGCTTCACAGATACGCAGTATTTT.

This clonotype was recorded many times. This rearrangement joins TRBV12-3 or TRBV12-4 to TRBJ2-7; D might be TRBD1 or TRBD2, each matching 5 bases. The ends were cut back, 5 bases at V and 3 bases at J, with 14 bases in the middle. The CDR3 covers 14 residues. The CDR3 loop reads CASSRTGDLYEQYF. CDR3 DNA sequence: TGTGCCAGCAGTCGAACTGGGGACCTCTACGAGCAGTACTTC.

This clonotype has at least ten counts. The chain links TRBV11-2 to TRBJ1-1; D is uncertain. Germline V lookup: CDR1 SGHAT, CDR2 FQNNGV. V dropped 2 bases and J dropped 1 base, with 20 bases sitting between them. The CDR3 covers 18 residues. The CDR3 protein is CASSLSPRGSTRNTEAFF. In nucleotides, the CDR3 is TGTGCCAGCAGCTTATCCCCAAGAGGGTCCACGCGGAACACTGAAGCTTTCTTT.

This clonotype has a count of ten or more. The chain uses TRBV7-8 and TRBJ2-1; D gene uncertain. V lost 5 bases to trimming and J lost 3 bases, with 14 bases between them. CDR3 length: 15 amino acids. The V gene's germline CDR1 is SGHVS and CDR2 FQNEAQ. Here the CDR3 DNA reads TGTGCCAGCAGCCACGACTCCTCCGACTACAATGAGCAGTTCTTC. Translated, it gives CASSHDSSDYNEQFF.

This clonotype was recorded at least ten times. CDR3: CASSVRAVNTEAFF. The CDR3 DNA follows: TGCGCCAGCAGTGTGAGGGCGGTTAACACTGAAGCTTTCTTT. The chain carries TRBV23-1 and TRBJ1-1, with D unresolved. TRBV23-1 is filed as an ORF, its function uncertain. V gave up 5 bases and J gave up 2 bases, with 12 bases separating them. CDR3 length: 14 amino acids.

The J gene is TRBJ2-1, the V gene TRBV4-2; perhaps TRBD2 as D (6 bases). Trimming removed 1 base at V and 10 bases at J, with 17 bases between. This CDR3 region has 15 residues. Germline-derived CDR1 and CDR2 are LGHNA and YNFKEQ. This chain's CDR3 is CASSQARGVSGEQFF. CDR3 in DNA: TGTGCCAGCAGCCAAGCCCGCGGGGTGAGTGGGGAGCAGTTCTTC.

V and J are TRBV20-1 and TRBJ2-1, with D hard to call. V was shortened by 5 bases and J by 6 bases, with 14 bases between the two germline ends. Germline loops: CDR1 DFQATT, CDR2 SNEGSKA (reference sequence). This CDR3 is built from 13 residues. The CDR3 sequence: CSAWSSVINEQFF. The CDR3 nucleotides are TGCAGTGCTTGGTCGAGTGTGATCAATGAGCAGTTCTTC.

This clonotype was detected many times. The chain combines TRBV7-9 with TRBJ2-6, with a possible D match to TRBD1 (6 bases). This CDR3 comprises 15 residues. V was clipped by 10 bases and J by 4 bases, with 17 bases between them. Germline values: CDR1 SEHNR, CDR2 FQNEAQ (reference sequence). The CDR3 nucleotides read TGTGCCAACCCCCGAACAGGGTCAGGGGCCAACGTCCTGACTTTC. Translating it yields CANPRTGSGANVLTF.

This chain joins TRBV29-1 and TRBJ1-3; 8 nucleotides agree with TRBD1. CDR1 is SQVTM and CDR2 is ANQGSEA in the germline V gene. CDR3 length: 14 residues. Losses at the gene ends were 1 base for V and 4 bases for J; bases not matched to a gene: 3. The DNA for the CDR3 is TGCAGCGTTGAAGGAAGACAGGGGGGAAACACCATATATTTT. Translated: CSVEGRQGGNTIYF.

This clonotype was seen repeatedly, ten times or more. The chain carries TRBV11-2 and TRBJ2-7, with D possibly being TRBD2 (6 bases). V was cut by 6 bases and J by 4 bases, with 22 bases left in between. CDR1 SGHAT and CDR2 FQNNGV come from the germline V gene. CDR3 length equals 16 residues. CDR3 nucleotides: TGTGCCAGCAGGCCGTGGGAGGTCGGAATTAATTACGAGCAGTACTTC. Its protein is CASRPWEVGINYEQYF.

The chain joins TRBV28 to TRBJ2-1; possibly TRBD1 or TRBD2 for D (5 bases each). Per the germline V gene, CDR1 is MDHEN and CDR2 is SYDVKM. Deletions cut 5 bases from V and 2 bases from J, with 13 bases between. This CDR3 is built from 15 residues. The CDR3 spells CASSGSVGAYNEQFF. CDR3 coding DNA: TGTGCCAGCAGTGGCTCGGTGGGGGCCTACAATGAGCAGTTCTTC.

This clonotype showed up just a few times. This sequence joins TRBV20-1 and TRBJ1-2, with 9 positions matching TRBD1. Germline CDR1 DFQATT, CDR2 SNEGSKA (reference sequence). V was clipped by 4 bases and J by 8 bases; unmatched bases: 11. CDR3 length equals 14 residues. CDR3 bases: TGCAGTGCTACCCCACAGGGGGCGGACGTAGGCTACACCTTC. Its translation is CSATPQGADVGYTF.

The V and J genes are TRBV28 and TRBJ2-2; D perhaps matches TRBD1 (6 bases). Germline V gene sequence: CDR1 MDHEN, CDR2 SYDVKM. This CDR3 comprises 16 residues. Trimming pared 8 bases from V and 2 bases from J, leaving 18 bases between. The chain's CDR3 is CASLNSGTKNTGELFF. The CDR3, as DNA: TGTGCCAGCCTCAATTCCGGGACAAAAAACACCGGGGAGCTGTTTTTT.

The J gene is TRBJ2-7, the V gene TRBV9, with D hard to call. The V end lost 3 bases, the J end lost 2 bases, and 9 bases lay between the germline ends. This CDR3 has 13 amino acids. Germline CDR1 reads SGDLS; CDR2 reads YYNGEE. The CDR3 sequence is CASSGGNTYEQYF. The CDR3 DNA reads TGTGCCAGCAGCGGTGGTAATACCTACGAGCAGTACTTC.

In its sample, this clonotype was seen many times. The chain employs TRBV5-1 and TRBJ2-2, with a tentative D call TRBD1 (5 bases). In germline, CDR1 is SGHRS, CDR2 YFSETQ. This CDR3 is built from 14 residues. V lost 2 bases to trimming and J lost 4 bases, with 9 bases between them. In DNA, the CDR3 is TGCGCCAGCAGCTTAAGGGGATCCACCGGGGAGCTGTTTTTT. Translating gives CASSLRGSTGELFF. The full variable domain, rest sourced from reference TRBV5-1 and TRBJ2-2, is KAGVTQTPRYLIKTRGQQVTLSCSPISGHRSVSWYQQTPGQGLQFLFEYFSETQRNKGNFPGRFSGRQFSNSRSEMNVSTLELGDSALYLCASSLRGSTGELFFGEGSRLTVL.

CDR3 region: CASSLSSRFYYSNQPQHF. Here the CDR3 DNA reads TGTGCCAGCAGTTTAAGTAGTAGGTTCTATTATAGCAATCAGCCCCAGCATTTT. This chain uses TRBV28 with TRBJ1-5; D gene uncertain. CDR1 is MDHEN, CDR2 SYDVKM, per germline. Trimming pared 2 bases from V and 0 bases from J, leaving 17 bases between. CDR3 length: 18 residues.

At least ten counts were recorded for this clonotype. The chain is built from TRBV28 and TRBJ2-1; 16 positions match TRBD2. The CDR3 spans 19 residues. Germline trimming cut 6 bases from V and 1 base from J; bases unmatched to any gene: 9. The germline gives CDR1 MDHEN, CDR2 SYDVKM. CDR3 nucleotide sequence: TGTGCCAGCAGGGGGACTAGCGGGAGGGCCAAAGGATCCTACAATGAGCAGTTCTTC. This sequence encodes CASRGTSGRAKGSYNEQFF.

V gene TRBV20-1 combines with J gene TRBJ2-1, with 9 bases lining up with TRBD2. V gave up 6 bases and J gave up 0 bases; unmatched junction bases: 12. From germline, CDR1 is DFQATT and CDR2 SNEGSKA (reference sequence). The CDR3 consists of 17 residues. CDR3 coding DNA: TGCAGTGCCCAGGCGACTAGCGGCCTGAGCTCCTACAATGAGCAGTTCTTC. Translation: CSAQATSGLSSYNEQFF.